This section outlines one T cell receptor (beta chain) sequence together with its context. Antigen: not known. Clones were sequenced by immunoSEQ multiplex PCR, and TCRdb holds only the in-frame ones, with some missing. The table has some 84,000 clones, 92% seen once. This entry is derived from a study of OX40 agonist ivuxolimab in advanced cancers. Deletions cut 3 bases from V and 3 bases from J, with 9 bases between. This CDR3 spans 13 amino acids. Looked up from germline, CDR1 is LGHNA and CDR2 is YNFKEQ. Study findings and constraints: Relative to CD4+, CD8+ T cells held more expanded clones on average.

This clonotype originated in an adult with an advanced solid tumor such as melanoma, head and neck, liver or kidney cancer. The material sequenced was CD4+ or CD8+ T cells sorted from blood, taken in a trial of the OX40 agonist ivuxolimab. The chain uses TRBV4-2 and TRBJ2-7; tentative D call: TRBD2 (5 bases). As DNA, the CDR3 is TGTGCCAGCAGCCAGGGAGCTAACTACGAGCAGTACTTC. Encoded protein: CASSQGANYEQYF.